This passage covers 31 T cell receptor beta chains from one sample sequenced in a study of T cells in Graves' hyperthyroidism and ophthalmopathy (dated by TCRdb to between 2018 and 2021). Receptor libraries were prepared by multiplex PCR. The sample was run on an Illumina HiSeq 2000. TCR beta CDR3 regions were amplified from RNA transcripts. The first round of RT-PCR for the TCR CDR3 was performed with the HTBI primer set and the Qiagen OneStep RT-PCR kit. TCRdb took the public reads, trimmed them with fastp at Q25, ran MiXCR for clone calling and kept in-frame beta chains. Every distinct CDR3 protein forms one entry, paired with its most common genes and DNA. In all, the sample holds about 290,000 distinct CDR3 sequences, and 16% of those were seen once. 33% of the sample goes to the ten largest clones. The sequencing sample was made of blood. The origin of the receptors is a man in his thirties or forties with Graves' hyperthyroidism.

This clonotype was recorded many times. This chain uses TRBV12-3 or TRBV12-4 with TRBJ2-3, with unresolved D. Trimming stripped 10 bases from V and 2 bases from J, with 16 bases between. This CDR3 has 14 amino acids. CDR3 in DNA: TGTGCCACACGCGCCCCGGGCCCCACAGATACGCAGTATTTT. It translates to CATRAPGPTDTQYF.

The V and J genes are TRBV15 and TRBJ1-4; the D gene is possibly TRBD1 (6 bases). The CDR3 is 14 amino acids. The V gene's germline CDR1 is LNHNV and CDR2 YYDKDF (reference sequence). V lost 5 bases and J 5 bases, leaving 12 bases between the germline ends. CDR3 loop: CATSVDSDNEKLFF. As DNA, the CDR3 is TGTGCCACCAGCGTGGACAGCGACAATGAAAAACTGTTTTTT.

The rearrangement uses TRBV5-4 and TRBJ2-1; D assignment may be TRBD1 or TRBD2 (6 bases each). Germline CDR1 is SGHNT and CDR2 is YYREEE (reference sequence). The V end lost 3 bases, the J end lost 8 bases, and 15 bases lay between the germline ends. The CDR3 is 14 residues long. CDR3 nucleotide sequence: TGTGCCAGCAGCTCCCCCGGGGGCAGCGATGAGCAGTTCTTC. Translation gives CASSSPGGSDEQFF.

Many counts were recorded for this clonotype. The chain has TRBV27 and TRBJ1-1; the D gene is possibly TRBD1 (5 bases). This CDR3 spans 13 amino acids. The germline CDR1 and CDR2 sequences are MNHEY and SMNVEV (reference sequence). With 4 bases removed from V and 3 bases from J, the gap between germline ends came to 9 bases. The CDR3 DNA follows: TGTGCCAGCAGTTCTTGGGGGGACACTGAAGCTTTCTTT. It translates to CASSSWGDTEAFF.

The table lists this clonotype with a few counts. The chain links TRBV30 to TRBJ1-1; TRBD1 matches 8 bases. There are 17 residues in the CDR3. Germline V CDR1 and CDR2: GTSNPN, SVGIG (reference sequence). The V gene end was trimmed by 5 bases and the J gene end by 5 bases; junction bases not matched to a gene: 19. The CDR3 is CAWGQGYGGTPETEAFF. The DNA of the CDR3 is TGTGCCTGGGGACAGGGTTACGGTGGGACCCCAGAGACTGAAGCTTTCTTT.

The chain is built from TRBV6-2 or TRBV6-3 and TRBJ2-3; TRBD1 agrees at 8 bases. V was pared by 6 bases and J by 6 bases, with 11 bases of the junction left unmatched. The CDR3 has 15 amino acids. Germline lookup yields CDR1 MNHEY and CDR2 SVGEGT. The CDR3 sequence: CASSQGAQIVDTQYF. DNA for the CDR3: TGTGCCAGCAGCCAGGGGGCGCAGATAGTGGATACGCAGTATTTT.

This clonotype turned up a few times. The CDR3, as DNA: TGTGCCAGTAGTATAGGGACTAGCGGGAGAGAGACCCAGTACTTC. It specifies CASSIGTSGRETQYF. The rearrangement uses TRBV19 and TRBJ2-5; 13 bases are a match to TRBD2. The CDR3 has 15 residues. Germline CDR1 and CDR2: LNHDA and SQIVND (reference sequence). The junction had 0 bases not matched to a gene; V was cut back by 1 base and J by 4 bases.

This clonotype was counted at least ten times. This chain connects TRBV3-1 to TRBJ2-5, with 7 nucleotides matching TRBD1. Germline V gives CDR1 LGHDT, CDR2 YNNKEL (reference sequence). The CDR3 spans 14 residues. The ends lost 0 bases at V and 5 bases at J; junction bases unmatched: 3. The CDR3 region has the DNA TGTGCCAGCAGCCAAGATCAGGGGGTGGAGACCCAGTACTTC. It encodes CASSQDQGVETQYF.

This clonotype was counted at least ten times. This chain joins TRBV29-1 and TRBJ1-1; 9 bases fit TRBD1. CDR1 is SQVTM and CDR2 is ANQGSEA in the germline V gene. V trimming: 2 bases; J trimming: 9 bases; junction bases outside the gene matches: 10. The CDR3 sequence is 14 residues long. For the CDR3, the DNA is TGCAGCGTTGAATACGGAGGGACAGGGAGCAAAGCTTTCTTT. Protein sequence: CSVEYGGTGSKAFF.

This clonotype showed up many times. The chain uses TRBV3-1 and TRBJ2-1, with TRBD2 as a possible D gene (5 bases). V dropped 0 bases and J dropped 10 bases, with 13 bases sitting between them. This CDR3 is 14 amino acids long. CDR1 is LGHDT and CDR2 is YNNKEL in the germline V gene (reference sequence). CDR3 nucleotide sequence: TGTGCCAGCAGCCAAGAGACGAGGTCGGGAGAGCAGTTCTTC. This sequence encodes CASSQETRSGEQFF.

This clonotype was seen at least ten times. The chain has TRBV7-8 and TRBJ2-5, with 11 bases identical to TRBD2. The ends lost 7 bases at V and 1 base at J; junction bases unmatched: 5. The germline CDR1 and CDR2 sequences are SGHVS and FQNEAQ. CDR3 size: 15 residues. The CDR3: CASTRLAGLQETQYF. The CDR3 DNA reads TGTGCCAGCACACGACTAGCGGGACTCCAAGAGACCCAGTACTTC.

Worth noting for this clonotype: A much larger clone lies a single base off, so this may be a read error. The chain carries TRBV12-3 or TRBV12-4 and TRBJ1-1; tentative D call: TRBD1 (5 bases). The CDR3 is made up of 13 amino acids. CDR3: CASKGSRNAEAFF. Written as DNA, the CDR3 is TGTGCCAGCAAGGGGAGCCGGAACGCTGAAGCTTTCTTT.

This rearrangement joins TRBV11-3 to TRBJ2-1, with 8 bases that match TRBD1. Unmatched junction bases numbered 10, after V lost 3 bases and J lost 0 bases. Looked up from germline, CDR1 is SGHNT and CDR2 is YENEEA. The CDR3 loop spans 18 amino acids. Written as DNA, the CDR3 is TGTGCCAGCAGCTTCAGGGGGCGGGCGGGGAGCTCCTACAATGAGCAGTTCTTC. Amino acid sequence: CASSFRGRAGSSYNEQFF.

V is TRBV12-3 or TRBV12-4 and J is TRBJ2-3; D gene uncertain. Trimming removed 1 base at V and 1 base at J, with 9 bases between. This CDR3 contains 15 residues. CDR3 loop: CASSLVKGGTDTQYF. In DNA, the CDR3 is TGTGCCAGCAGTTTAGTGAAGGGTGGCACAGATACGCAGTATTTT.

In this sample, this clonotype turned up a few times. This chain connects TRBV24-1 to TRBJ1-5; possibly TRBD1 for D (5 bases). Germline values: CDR1 KGHDR, CDR2 SFDVKD. Deletions cut 6 bases from V and 8 bases from J, with 13 bases between. The CDR3 spans 13 residues. CDR3 sequence: CATSIGGGEPQHF. CDR3 DNA: TGTGCCACCAGTATCGGGGGAGGAGAGCCCCAGCATTTT.

There are many counts of this clonotype. CDR3 loop: CASSPHLGGRDEQYF. In nucleotides, the CDR3 is TGTGCCAGCAGCCCCCACTTGGGGGGTCGGGACGAGCAGTACTTC. The V call is TRBV11-2, the J call TRBJ2-7; D possibly corresponds to TRBD2 (6 bases). Germline V lookup: CDR1 SGHAT, CDR2 FQNNGV. The V end lost 5 bases, the J end lost 5 bases, and 19 bases lay between the germline ends. The CDR3 has 15 amino acids.

This clonotype has only one observation. This may arise from a read error, as a much more abundant clone is one base away. The chain recombines TRBV20-1 with TRBJ2-1; D ambiguous. The J call may be faulty, since TRBJ2-7 better matches the DNA end. Germline V gene lookup returns CDR1 DFQATT and CDR2 SNEGSKA (reference sequence). The CDR3 extends over 14 amino acids. Here the CDR3 reads CSARPRASYNEQYF. The DNA of the CDR3 is TGCAGTGCTAGACCTCGGGCTTCCTACAATGAGCAGTACTTC.

This chain connects TRBV6-5 to TRBJ1-1; D unresolved. There are 17 residues in the CDR3. Trimming stripped 0 bases from V and 1 base from J, with 15 bases between. The germline V gene has CDR1 MNHEY and CDR2 SVGAGI. The CDR3 is CASSYSSTLRANTEAFF. DNA of the CDR3: TGTGCCAGCAGTTACTCGTCGACTCTAAGGGCGAACACTGAAGCTTTCTTT.

This clonotype appeared a few times. This chain links TRBV5-1 with TRBJ2-3; D tentatively fits TRBD1 or TRBD2 (5 bases each). The V end was cut by 5 bases, the J end by 3 bases, with 10 bases between. The CDR3 length is 13 residues. Per germline, CDR1 SGHRS and CDR2 YFSETQ. The CDR3 protein is CASSSGTTDTQYF. CDR3 nucleotide sequence: TGCGCCAGCAGTTCCGGGACGACAGATACGCAGTATTTT.

This clonotype turned up a few times. V and J are TRBV7-9 and TRBJ1-5; D unresolved. Germline assignment: CDR1 SEHNR and CDR2 FQNEAQ (reference sequence). Trimming removed 1 base at V and 6 bases at J, with 10 bases between. The CDR3 is 14 residues long. DNA of the CDR3: TGTGCCAGCAGCTTAGATAGTCACGCTCAGCCCCAGCATTTT. It codes for CASSLDSHAQPQHF.

This clonotype was counted ten times or more. The V call is TRBV24-1, the J call TRBJ2-3; D gene unclear. Germline CDR1 is KGHDR and CDR2 is SFDVKD. CDR3 length equals 12 residues. With 3 bases removed from V and 2 bases from J, the gap between germline ends came to 2 bases. Here the CDR3 DNA reads TGTGCCACCAGTGATCACACAGATACGCAGTATTTT. This codes for CATSDHTDTQYF.

This clonotype showed up many times. The rearrangement links TRBV12-3 or TRBV12-4 to TRBJ2-1; 9 bases map to TRBD2. The CDR3 loop spans 13 amino acids. J lost 14 bases, V lost 5 bases, and 10 bases had no gene match. This chain's CDR3 is CASSLGLAGSEFF. DNA for the CDR3: TGTGCCAGCAGTCTGGGGCTAGCGGGATCAGAGTTCTTC.

This clonotype appeared many times. The chain uses TRBV5-1 and TRBJ2-3; no clear D gene. The CDR3 is 14 residues long. Germline V CDR1 and CDR2: SGHRS, YFSETQ. Trimming removed 2 bases from V and 0 bases from J, with 7 bases in between. For the CDR3, the DNA is TGCGCCAGCAGCTTCGGTTCTAGCACAGATACGCAGTATTTT. Its translation: CASSFGSSTDTQYF.

This clonotype was seen repeatedly, ten times or more. The chain links TRBV12-3 or TRBV12-4 to TRBJ2-3; a weak D match, TRBD2 (6 bases). Trimming cost V 5 bases and J 2 bases, with 11 bases left between them. CDR3 length: 14 residues. CDR3 DNA: TGTGCCAGCAGTAGTAGCGGTCCCACAGATACGCAGTATTTT. It encodes CASSSSGPTDTQYF.

The J gene is TRBJ2-1, the V gene TRBV2; D uncertain. CDR3 size: 15 residues. V lost 8 bases and J 1 base, leaving 15 bases between the germline ends. The germline V gene encodes CDR1 SNHLY and CDR2 FYNNEI. The CDR3 DNA follows: TGTGCCAGCGCCTCTAAGCGCCTGTCCTACAATGAGCAGTTCTTC. Protein sequence: CASASKRLSYNEQFF.

This clonotype was seen at least ten times. V usage is TRBV27 and J usage is TRBJ2-5, with D perhaps matching TRBD1 (6 bases). Germline CDR1 and CDR2: MNHEY and SMNVEV (reference sequence). V lost 6 bases to trimming and J lost 5 bases, with 16 bases between them. This CDR3 region has 14 residues. The CDR3: CASRPGQPRETQYF. In DNA, the CDR3 is TGTGCCAGCAGACCCGGACAGCCAAGGGAGACCCAGTACTTC.

This clonotype was detected only a few times. The junction departs from germline at one end; a sequencing error may be responsible. The chain carries TRBV19 and TRBJ2-7; D is unresolved. This CDR3 comprises 17 residues. The germline gives CDR1 LNHDA, CDR2 SQIVND (reference sequence). The CDR3 loop reads CASSPNYGPQWSYERYF. In DNA, the CDR3 is TGTGCCAGTAGCCCAAATTACGGGCCTCAATGGTCCTACGAGCGGTACTTC.

This clonotype was found many times. V and J are TRBV27 and TRBJ1-5; D remains unclear. Germline CDR1 is MNHEY and CDR2 is SMNVEV (reference sequence). The CDR3 is 15 amino acids. V was trimmed by 7 bases and J by 2 bases, leaving 15 bases between them. The CDR3 protein is CASTYERWGNQPQHF. The CDR3 region has the DNA TGTGCCAGCACCTACGAGCGCTGGGGCAATCAGCCCCAGCATTTT.

This clonotype was counted only a few times. This sequence joins TRBV27 and TRBJ2-1, with 8 bases lining up with TRBD2. CDR1 and CDR2 from the germline V gene are MNHEY and SMNVEV (reference sequence). The J segment lost 6 bases and the V segment lost 5 bases, leaving 9 bases of the junction unmatched. This CDR3 has 15 residues. The CDR3 region is CASSESGRWGNEQFF. The CDR3 nucleotides read TGTGCCAGCAGTGAGAGCGGGAGATGGGGCAATGAGCAGTTCTTC.

This clonotype was observed at least ten times. The junction differs from germline at one of its ends, possibly a read error. The chain recombines TRBV11-2 with TRBJ2-5, with no clear D. The CDR3 covers 13 residues. Germline values: CDR1 SGHAT, CDR2 FQNNGV. The CDR3 loop reads CASSLLVQEAQYF. The CDR3 coding sequence is TGTGCCAGCAGCCTATTAGTACAAGAGGCCCAGTACTTC.

This chain uses TRBV2 with TRBJ2-2; perhaps TRBD2 as D (5 bases). CDR3 length: 16 amino acids. V lost 3 bases and J lost 3, with 14 bases in between. Looked up from germline, CDR1 is SNHLY and CDR2 is FYNNEI. CDR3 sequence reads: CASSDDGIGYTGELFF. DNA for the CDR3: TGTGCCAGCAGTGATGACGGGATAGGCTACACCGGGGAGCTGTTTTTT. Supplemented by reference TRBV2 and TRBJ2-2, the full variable domain reads EPEVTQTPSHQVTQMGQEVILRCVPISNHLYFYWYRQILGQKVEFLVSFYNNEISEKSEIFDDQFSVERPDGSNFTLKIRSTKLEDSAMYFCASSDDGIGYTGELFFGEGSRLTVL.